The next 26 T cell receptor beta chains were all read from a single sample in a study of blood T cell repertoires in COVID-19. Here immunoSEQ multiplex PCR was the method, and the copy in TCRdb shows in-frame clones only, minus some. The sample contains 150,000 to 200,000 clones, about 83% of which appear only once. Sequences were obtained from peripheral blood. The receptors were gathered from a woman of 80 years or more with acute or convalescent COVID-19.

This clone showed up just once. V gene TRBV5-1 combines with J gene TRBJ1-2, with TRBD1 matching 8 bases. Germline lookup yields CDR1 SGHRS and CDR2 YFSETQ. V lost 1 base to trimming and J lost 5 bases; unmatched junction nucleotides: 4. CDR3 length: 14 residues. The DNA of the CDR3 is TGCGCCAGCAGCTTGCTCACAGGGGGATATGGCTACACCTTC. It yields the protein CASSLLTGGYGYTF.

The genes are TRBV27 and TRBJ1-6, with 8 bases aligning to TRBD1. There are 14 residues in the CDR3. CDR1 is MNHEY, CDR2 SMNVEV, per germline (reference sequence). J lost 6 bases, V lost 6 bases, and 4 bases had no gene match. The CDR3 reads CASRGQGANSPLHF. The DNA for the CDR3 is TGTGCCAGCAGGGGGCAGGGGGCTAATTCACCCCTCCACTTT.

This clone is a singleton in its sample. The chain joins TRBV2 to TRBJ1-4, with D maybe TRBD1 (5 bases). This CDR3 contains 17 residues. The V gene lost 8 bases and the J gene lost 8 bases, with 27 bases spanning the gap. Looked up from germline, CDR1 is SNHLY and CDR2 is FYNNEI. CDR3 sequence (DNA): TGTGCCAGCCGGGAGTGGGGGGGGACGGTCCGTGCGGAAAAACTGTTTTTT. The encoded protein is CASREWGGTVRAEKLFF.

The CDR3 region is CAWKLAGSTDTQYF. CDR3 bases: TGTGCCTGGAAACTAGCGGGGTCTACAGATACGCAGTATTTT. The chain joins TRBV30 to TRBJ2-3, with 10 bases lining up with TRBD2. Germline lookup yields CDR1 GTSNPN and CDR2 SVGIG (reference sequence). The CDR3 consists of 14 residues. The trim removed 4 bases at V and 3 bases at J, leaving 4 bases unmatched.

The rearrangement joins TRBV19 to TRBJ2-3, with D unresolved. Trimming took off 2 bases at V and 3 bases at J, with 12 bases between the two ends. Germline CDR1 and CDR2: LNHDA and SQIVND (reference sequence). There are 15 residues in the CDR3. The DNA of the CDR3 is TGTGCCAGTAGTATATCTCAGAGGCGAACAGATACGCAGTATTTT. Protein product: CASSISQRRTDTQYF.

The V call is TRBV6-2 or TRBV6-3, the J call TRBJ2-7; D unclear. V lost 2 bases and J lost 2, with 10 bases in between. Germline CDR1 reads MNHEY; CDR2 reads SVGEGT. The CDR3 runs 14 residues. As DNA, the CDR3 is TGTGCCAGCAGTTACGACTCGTGGGCCTACGAGCAGTACTTC. Its protein is CASSYDSWAYEQYF.

V usage is TRBV11-3 and J usage is TRBJ2-5; D is unclear. This CDR3 contains 13 residues. V was trimmed by 1 base and J by 5 bases, leaving 8 bases between them. In germline, CDR1 is SGHNT, CDR2 YENEEA. The CDR3 here is CASSLAAGETQYF. CDR3 bases: TGTGCCAGCAGCTTAGCTGCCGGGGAGACCCAGTACTTC.

The chain has TRBV3-1 (or the pseudogene TRBV3-2) and TRBJ2-7; unclear D gene. The V end was cut by 0 bases, the J end by 1 base, with 7 bases between. The CDR3 spans 14 residues. Germline lookup yields CDR1 LGHDT and CDR2 YNNKEL (reference sequence). The CDR3 nucleotides read TGTGCCAGCAGCCAAGAGGGCCTTTCCTACGAGCAGTACTTC. It is translated as CASSQEGLSYEQYF.

This chain uses TRBV27 with TRBJ1-6; the D gene is possibly TRBD1 (6 bases). V lost 2 bases and J lost 7, with 21 bases in between. Germline lookup yields CDR1 MNHEY and CDR2 SMNVEV (reference sequence). This CDR3 is built from 18 residues. The CDR3 bases are TGTGCCAGCAGTTTAGTCGCACAGGGAATATCGAAAAATTCACCCCTCCACTTT. It is translated as CASSLVAQGISKNSPLHF.

V usage is TRBV7-9 and J usage is TRBJ1-5; no clear D gene. Trimming took 2 bases from V and 2 from J, leaving 10 bases between them. CDR3 size: 15 residues. CDR1 and CDR2 from the germline V gene are SEHNR and FQNEAQ (reference sequence). The DNA for the CDR3 is TGTGCCAGCAGCTTATCTGGTAGTGGCAATCAGCCCCAGCATTTT. Encoded protein: CASSLSGSGNQPQHF. Full variable domain (rest looked up from reference TRBV7-9 and TRBJ1-5): DTGVSQNPRHKITKRGQNVTFRCDPISEHNRLYWYRQTLGQGPEFLTYFQNEAQLEKSRLLSDRFSAERPKGSFSTLEIQRTEQGDSAMYLCASSLSGSGNQPQHFGDGTRLSIL.

This clone was recorded a few times. The chain employs TRBV5-1 and TRBJ2-1, with 8 bases lining up with TRBD1. Germline V gene lookup returns CDR1 SGHRS and CDR2 YFSETQ. CDR3 size: 18 residues. Losses at the gene ends were 5 bases for V and 3 bases for J; bases not matched to a gene: 16. CDR3 in amino acids: CASSNPQGQGIFYNEQFF. In DNA, the CDR3 is TGCGCCAGCAGTAACCCCCAAGGACAGGGTATATTCTACAATGAGCAGTTCTTC.

V and J are TRBV2 and TRBJ2-2; 14 bases fit TRBD2. Germline CDR1 and CDR2: SNHLY and FYNNEI. Unmatched junction bases numbered 5, after V lost 5 bases and J lost 6 bases. CDR3 length equals 16 residues. CDR3 in amino acids: CASSIPGLAGAGELFF. In DNA, the CDR3 is TGTGCCAGCAGTATTCCGGGACTAGCGGGAGCCGGGGAGCTGTTTTTT.

The V gene is TRBV4-3, the J gene TRBJ2-2, with D possibly being TRBD1 (6 bases). This CDR3 spans 17 amino acids. The germline CDR1 and CDR2 sequences are LGHNA and YSLEER. V was trimmed by 0 bases and J by 2 bases, leaving 13 bases between them. CDR3: CASSQDFQGQNTGELFF. In DNA, the CDR3 is TGCGCCAGCAGCCAAGATTTCCAGGGGCAAAACACCGGGGAGCTGTTTTTT.

The V gene is TRBV11-3, the J gene TRBJ2-3, with D hard to call. The germline CDR1 and CDR2 sequences are SGHNT and YENEEA. The CDR3 spans 13 residues. Trimming removed 0 bases at V and 2 bases at J, with 3 bases between. The CDR3 DNA sequence: TGTGCCAGCAGCTTAGACCTCACAGATACGCAGTATTTT. This sequence encodes CASSLDLTDTQYF.

The J gene is TRBJ1-3, the V gene TRBV19, with TRBD1 matching over 9 bases. This CDR3 has 16 residues. Looked up from germline, CDR1 is LNHDA and CDR2 is SQIVND (reference sequence). The V segment lost 7 bases and the J segment 4 bases; nucleotides outside the gene matches: 11. The DNA for the CDR3 is TGTGCCAGTACCCTCCTCGGGACAGGGCGAGGAAACACCATATATTTT. As protein: CASTLLGTGRGNTIYF. The whole variable domain, remainder taken from reference TRBV19 and TRBJ1-3, is DGGITQSPKYLFRKEGQNVTLSCEQNLNHDAMYWYRQDPGQGLRLIYYSQIVNDFQKGDIAEGYSVSREKKESFPLTVTSAQKNPTAFYLCASTLLGTGRGNTIYFGEGSWLTVV.

V is TRBV3-1 (or the pseudogene TRBV3-2) and J is TRBJ2-5, with D perhaps TRBD1 (5 bases). CDR3 size: 15 residues. Trimming left V 0 bases short and J 9 bases short, with 17 bases between. CDR1 is LGHDT, CDR2 YNNKEL, per germline (reference sequence). CDR3: CASSQESGWTTAQYF. In DNA form, the CDR3 reads TGTGCCAGCAGCCAAGAAAGTGGGTGGACAACGGCCCAGTACTTC.

This chain links TRBV11-2 with TRBJ1-6; no reliable D call. V dropped 4 bases and J dropped 6 bases, with 10 bases sitting between them. This CDR3 comprises 14 residues. Germline CDR1 is SGHAT and CDR2 is FQNNGV. CDR3 residues: CASSSRPFNSPLHF. The CDR3 region has the DNA TGTGCCAGCAGCTCCCGTCCCTTTAATTCACCCCTCCACTTT.

The chain uses TRBV5-6 and TRBJ2-3; D not resolved. Between the trimmed V and J ends, which lost 1 base and 1 base, there was a span of 4 bases. Germline V lookup: CDR1 SGHDT, CDR2 YYEEEE. This CDR3 has 13 residues. CDR3 protein: CASSLTGTDTQYF. The CDR3 DNA is TGTGCCAGCAGCTTGACAGGCACAGATACGCAGTATTTT.

This clone came up once. The chain combines TRBV5-1 with TRBJ2-7, with TRBD1 matching over 7 bases. This CDR3 has 15 residues. Unmatched junction bases numbered 11, after V lost 3 bases and J lost 5 bases. CDR1 is SGHRS and CDR2 is YFSETQ in the germline V gene. The DNA for the CDR3 is TGCGCCAGCAGCTATAAACCGGACAGGTCCAACGAGCAGTACTTC. Protein product: CASSYKPDRSNEQYF.

The chain recombines TRBV10-2 with TRBJ1-4; TRBD1 is a possible D gene (5 bases). Per germline, CDR1 WSHSY and CDR2 SAAADI. The CDR3 is 14 residues long. With 6 bases removed from V and 4 bases from J, the gap between germline ends came to 12 bases. In DNA form, the CDR3 reads TGCGCCAGCAGCCCGACAGTCCTTAATGAAAAACTGTTTTTT. It codes for CASSPTVLNEKLFF.

This chain links TRBV4-1 with TRBJ2-5; D is possibly TRBD2 (6 bases). This CDR3 region has 14 residues. Trimming cost V 4 bases and J 5 bases, with 14 bases left between them. Looked up from germline, CDR1 is MGHRA and CDR2 is YSYEKL. For the CDR3, the DNA is TGCGCCAGCAGCCCCACGGCGGGAACGGAGACCCAGTACTTC. This gives the protein CASSPTAGTETQYF.

The rearrangement joins TRBV24-1 to TRBJ1-3; D unresolved. Deletions cut 4 bases from V and 0 bases from J, with 15 bases between. Per germline, CDR1 KGHDR and CDR2 SFDVKD. This CDR3 contains 17 residues. The CDR3 DNA sequence: TGTGCCACCAGTGACCACAGCCTCAAGAGCTCTGGAAACACCATATATTTT. This sequence encodes CATSDHSLKSSGNTIYF.

The chain has TRBV28 and TRBJ1-5; 7 nucleotides line up with TRBD1. With V trimmed by 6 bases and J by 0 bases, 8 bases remained unmatched. This CDR3 has 16 amino acids. The germline CDR1 and CDR2 sequences are MDHEN and SYDVKM. CDR3 nucleotide sequence: TGTGCCAGCAGGAGGACAGGCGGCTATAGCAATCAGCCCCAGCATTTT. It specifies CASRRTGGYSNQPQHF. Full variable domain (missing parts from reference TRBV28 and TRBJ1-5): DVKVTQSSRYLVKRTGEKVFLECVQDMDHENMFWYRQDPGLGLRLIYFSYDVKMKEKGDIPEGYSVSREKKERFSLILESASTNQTSMYLCASRRTGGYSNQPQHFGDGTRLSIL.

The chain employs TRBV19 and TRBJ2-7, with 9 bases matching TRBD1. The CDR3 covers 15 residues. With V trimmed by 4 bases and J by 3 bases, 7 bases remained unmatched. CDR1 is LNHDA, CDR2 SQIVND, per germline (reference sequence). The DNA for the CDR3 is TGTGCCAGTAGTACACAACCGGGACAGGGCTACGAGCAGTACTTC. Residues: CASSTQPGQGYEQYF.

The rearrangement links TRBV19 to TRBJ1-5; D is possibly TRBD1 (6 bases). The V gene lost 5 bases and the J gene lost 4 bases, with 9 bases spanning the gap. The germline V gene has CDR1 LNHDA and CDR2 SQIVND (reference sequence). This CDR3 region has 13 residues. The CDR3 coding sequence is TGTGCCAGTAGTCCCGACAGGAATCAGCCCCAGCATTTT. It is translated as CASSPDRNQPQHF.

The chain is built from TRBV9 and TRBJ2-1; no clear D. V was pared by 3 bases and J by 7 bases, with 14 bases between. The CDR3 is made up of 14 amino acids. The germline V gene has CDR1 SGDLS and CDR2 YYNGEE. CDR3 DNA sequence: TGTGCCAGCAGCGCAACTTCGATGTTGAATGAGCAGTTCTTC. Encoded protein: CASSATSMLNEQFF.